These 29 T cell receptor beta chains were all obtained from the same sample, sequenced in a study of T cell responses to AZD1222 COVID-19 vaccine (dated by TCRdb to about 2021). Sample time point, as interpreted from the label and publication: baseline before first vaccination. The library was made by the immunoSEQ multiplex PCR assay. TCRdb re-hosts the immuneACCESS table, in-frame sequences only. Its copies lack some clones; in the studies checked, an unresolved V gene accounts for under half of them, and the cause for the rest is not known. The sample contains 80,000 to 130,000 clones, 70% to 90% of them found a single time. Around 17% of the sample is in the top ten clones. Sequences were derived from peripheral blood, sampled on day 0 of AZD1222 vaccination. These receptors originate from an adult in good health.

The chain employs TRBV6-6 and TRBJ2-4; D may correspond to TRBD1 or TRBD2 (6 bases each). CDR1 is MNHNY and CDR2 is SVGAGI in the germline V gene (reference sequence). Trimming shortened V by 7 bases and J by 0 bases, and 16 bases separated the two germline ends. The CDR3 extends over 16 amino acids. CDR3 in amino acids: CASTQRGLPAKNIQYF. The CDR3 coding sequence is TGTGCCAGCACCCAACGGGGGCTACCAGCCAAAAACATTCAGTACTTC.

The rearrangement joins TRBV3-1 (or the pseudogene TRBV3-2) to TRBJ1-5, with D possibly being TRBD1 (5 bases). The CDR3 spans 15 residues. Germline-derived CDR1 and CDR2 are LGHDT and YNNKEL (reference sequence). V was trimmed by 4 bases and J by 7 bases, leaving 17 bases between them. The CDR3 loop is CASSLRLGAGQPQHF. Here the CDR3 DNA reads TGTGCCAGCAGCCTCAGACTAGGGGCAGGGCAGCCCCAGCATTTT.

In this sample, this clone turned up a few times. The rearrangement joins TRBV7-9 to TRBJ2-7; perhaps D is TRBD1 or TRBD2 (5 bases each). CDR3 length: 15 residues. Trimming left V 1 base short and J 7 bases short, with 17 bases between. Germline-derived CDR1 and CDR2 are SEHNR and FQNEAQ (reference sequence). The CDR3 region is CASSLGRDPRREQYF. The CDR3 DNA reads TGTGCCAGCAGCTTAGGCCGGGACCCAAGACGGGAGCAGTACTTC.

The CDR3 DNA reads as TGTGCCAGCGGGACAGACTATGGCTACACCTTC. Its protein is CASGTDYGYTF. This chain links TRBV19 with TRBJ1-2; 7 nucleotides agree with TRBD1. J was trimmed by 3 bases and V by 9 bases; bases with no gene match: 1. The CDR3 is made up of 11 amino acids. Germline CDR1 LNHDA, CDR2 SQIVND (reference sequence).

This chain uses TRBV24-1 with TRBJ2-1, with TRBD2 as a possible D gene (5 bases). This CDR3 comprises 17 residues. The V end lost 10 bases, the J end lost 1 base, and 22 bases lay between the germline ends. Germline lookup yields CDR1 KGHDR and CDR2 SFDVKD. This CDR3 reads CATVNSRRDHSYNEQFF. The CDR3 bases are TGTGCCACAGTCAACTCTCGCCGGGATCATTCCTACAATGAGCAGTTCTTC.

V is TRBV5-1 and J is TRBJ2-5, with TRBD1 as a possible D gene (6 bases). Germline CDR1 and CDR2: SGHRS and YFSETQ. The CDR3 spans 12 residues. V was shortened by 5 bases and J by 3 bases, with 8 bases between the two germline ends. This CDR3 is CASRQGEETQYF. The CDR3 DNA is TGCGCCAGCAGACAGGGCGAAGAGACCCAGTACTTC.

The V gene is TRBV7-8, the J gene TRBJ1-2, with D perhaps TRBD1 (6 bases). The V gene lost 3 bases and the J gene lost 4 bases, with 12 bases spanning the gap. Per the germline V gene, CDR1 is SGHVS and CDR2 is FQNEAQ. The CDR3 consists of 14 residues. The chain's CDR3 is CASSFVTGPYGYTF. The CDR3 bases are TGTGCCAGCAGCTTCGTCACAGGGCCCTATGGCTACACCTTC.

CDR3 sequence: CAIMGSTDTQYF. The CDR3 region has the DNA TGTGCCATCATGGGCAGCACAGATACGCAGTATTTT. J is TRBJ2-3 and V is TRBV10-3, with D unresolved. CDR1 and CDR2 from the germline V gene are ENHRY and SYGVKD. The CDR3 has 12 residues. V shed 7 bases and J shed 0 bases, with 5 bases lying between them.

The chain employs TRBV19 and TRBJ2-7, with 8 bases that match TRBD1. The CDR3 is 15 residues long. Trimming cost V 1 base and J 3 bases; bases outside gene matches: 5. Germline V CDR1 and CDR2: LNHDA, SQIVND (reference sequence). CDR3 sequence (DNA): TGTGCCAGTAGTATAGTACAGGGGGGAGGCTACGAGCAGTACTTC. Translation gives CASSIVQGGGYEQYF. Variable domain in full (rest from reference TRBV19 and TRBJ2-7): DGGITQSPKYLFRKEGQNVTLSCEQNLNHDAMYWYRQDPGQGLRLIYYSQIVNDFQKGDIAEGYSVSREKKESFPLTVTSAQKNPTAFYLCASSIVQGGGYEQYFGPGTRLTVT.

This chain links TRBV18 with TRBJ2-7; D possibly corresponds to TRBD1 (6 bases). The V gene lost 5 bases and the J gene lost 2 bases, with 13 bases spanning the gap. CDR1 and CDR2 from the germline V gene are KGHSH and LQKENI. The CDR3 covers 14 residues. In nucleotides, the CDR3 is TGTGCCAGCTCATCATCCGGGACACCCTACGAGCAGTACTTC. Its translation is CASSSSGTPYEQYF.

The chain recombines TRBV25-1 with TRBJ1-1, with D tentatively TRBD1 (5 bases). Germline V gene sequence: CDR1 MGHDK, CDR2 SYGVNS. The CDR3 has 14 amino acids. Trimming cost V 0 bases and J 11 bases, with 16 bases left between them. The CDR3 DNA sequence: TGTGCCAGCAGTGAATATGGGGGACCTGAATACGCTTTCTTT. Residues: CASSEYGGPEYAFF.

The rearrangement joins TRBV10-3 to TRBJ1-2; D is unresolved. The CDR3 has 13 residues. CDR1 and CDR2 (germline): ENHRY, SYGVKD. The germline V and J ends were trimmed by 2 bases and 5 bases, with 9 bases remaining between them. DNA of the CDR3: TGTGCCATCAGTGAGAACGACGGATATGGCTACACCTTC. This sequence encodes CAISENDGYGYTF.

The rearrangement links TRBV5-1 to TRBJ2-3, with D hard to call. Germline V gene sequence: CDR1 SGHRS, CDR2 YFSETQ. The V and J ends lost 2 bases and 0 bases respectively, with 10 bases between them. This CDR3 is built from 15 residues. The CDR3 region is CASSFAAASTDTQYF. CDR3 nucleotides: TGCGCCAGCAGCTTTGCGGCAGCTAGCACAGATACGCAGTATTTT.

The chain carries TRBV29-1 and TRBJ1-2; 12 bases fit TRBD1. The CDR3 sequence is 12 residues long. V lost 6 bases and J lost 6; bases outside the gene matches: 2. Per germline, CDR1 SQVTM and CDR2 ANQGSEA. CDR3 sequence: CSVGTGGDGYTF. CDR3 nucleotides: TGCAGCGTAGGGACAGGGGGCGATGGCTACACCTTC.

The chain is built from TRBV6-1 and TRBJ2-1; 7 bases fit TRBD2. The germline V gene encodes CDR1 MNHNS and CDR2 SASEGT. V shed 4 bases and J 3 bases; nucleotides not matched to a gene: 12. The CDR3 runs to 17 residues. The CDR3 bases are TGTGCCAGCAGTGGCGTTGGGTTGGGCGGGAGCTACAATGAGCAGTTCTTC. This encodes CASSGVGLGGSYNEQFF.

The chain is built from TRBV6-2 or TRBV6-3 and TRBJ2-7; no firm D call. The CDR3 length is 15 residues. V lost 5 bases and J 5 bases, leaving 19 bases between the germline ends. Germline-derived CDR1 and CDR2 are MNHEY and SVGEGT. The CDR3 DNA reads TGTGCCAGCAGTCCGAGACGGGCTGGTAGTGACGAGCAGTACTTC. It yields the protein CASSPRRAGSDEQYF.

The V gene is TRBV11-2, the J gene TRBJ2-1, with 7 bases lining up with TRBD1. There are 15 residues in the CDR3. Germline V gene lookup returns CDR1 SGHAT and CDR2 FQNNGV. The V and J ends lost 5 bases and 5 bases, in that order; junction bases with no gene match: 9. CDR3 protein: CASSPLRGQNNEQFF. CDR3 bases: TGTGCCAGCAGCCCACTTAGGGGGCAAAACAATGAGCAGTTCTTC.

This clone was seen once. The chain joins TRBV7-2 to TRBJ1-4; the match to TRBD1 covers 8 bases. CDR3 length: 14 amino acids. V lost 3 bases to trimming and J lost 7 bases; unmatched junction nucleotides: 4. Germline loops: CDR1 SGHTA, CDR2 FQGNSA. This CDR3 reads CASSFQGAGEKLFF. The CDR3, as DNA: TGTGCCAGCAGCTTTCAGGGGGCGGGTGAAAAACTGTTTTTT.

The chain combines TRBV2 with TRBJ2-3; D not resolved. Germline assignment: CDR1 SNHLY and CDR2 FYNNEI. V was clipped by 6 bases and J by 2 bases, with 15 bases between them. This CDR3 is 15 amino acids long. The DNA of the CDR3 is TGTGCCAGCAGAGTGAGAGCGACAAACACAGATACGCAGTATTTT. Translating gives CASRVRATNTDTQYF. The full variable domain, rest sourced from reference TRBV2 and TRBJ2-3, is EPEVTQTPSHQVTQMGQEVILRCVPISNHLYFYWYRQILGQKVEFLVSFYNNEISEKSEIFDDQFSVERPDGSNFTLKIRSTKLEDSAMYFCASRVRATNTDTQYFGPGTRLTVL.

The V and J genes are TRBV19 and TRBJ1-5; D call uncertain. The CDR3 has 18 residues. The germline gives CDR1 LNHDA, CDR2 SQIVND (reference sequence). The germline V and J ends were trimmed by 1 base and 4 bases, with 20 bases remaining between them. CDR3 DNA: TGTGCCAGTAGTATAGTTGGTATCGCTCCCGGCGGGAATCAGCCCCAGCATTTT. Translating gives CASSIVGIAPGGNQPQHF.

Remarks on this clone: A junction end diverges from the germline sequence, so it may reflect a read error. The genes are TRBV15 and TRBJ2-1; TRBD1 agrees at 7 bases. There are 13 residues in the CDR3. The germline CDR1 and CDR2 sequences are LNHNV and YYDKDF (reference sequence). CDR3 region: CATSRRGGDRKLF. CDR3 in DNA: TGTGCCACCAGCAGGAGAGGTGGGGACAGAAAACTCTTC.

The chain uses TRBV25-1 and TRBJ2-1; D uncertain. There are 17 residues in the CDR3. V was clipped by 1 base and J by 0 bases, with 13 bases between them. Germline V gene lookup returns CDR1 MGHDK and CDR2 SYGVNS. The CDR3: CASSESGAQSSYNEQFF. In nucleotides, the CDR3 is TGTGCCAGCAGTGAATCGGGCGCCCAGAGCTCCTACAATGAGCAGTTCTTC.

The J gene is TRBJ2-3, the V gene TRBV18; D remains ambiguous. The germline V and J ends were trimmed by 0 bases and 6 bases, with 10 bases remaining between them. This CDR3 comprises 14 residues. Germline V gene sequence: CDR1 KGHSH, CDR2 LQKENI. The CDR3, as DNA: TGTGCCAGCTCACCACCGTTCGGTTCGGATACGCAGTATTTT. Its translation: CASSPPFGSDTQYF.

V gene TRBV23-1 combines with J gene TRBJ2-1; the D gene could be TRBD1 or TRBD2 (5 bases each). TRBV23-1 counts as an open reading frame of uncertain function. CDR3 size: 16 residues. Trimming left V 9 bases short and J 3 bases short, with 21 bases between. The CDR3, as DNA: TGCGCCAGGTACGACCGGGACGTCCCTTTCTACAATGAGCAGTTCTTC. Its translation is CARYDRDVPFYNEQFF.

J is TRBJ2-3 and V is TRBV5-1, with 10 bases matching TRBD1. CDR1 is SGHRS, CDR2 YFSETQ, per germline. The CDR3 runs 16 residues. V lost 4 bases, J lost 4 bases, and 9 bases stayed unmatched. The CDR3 spells CASSRQGDRGADTQYF. The CDR3 DNA reads TGCGCCAGCAGCCGACAAGGGGACAGGGGAGCAGATACGCAGTATTTT.

This rearrangement joins TRBV7-9 to TRBJ1-1; a weak D match, TRBD1 (5 bases). The CDR3 has 17 amino acids. V lost 4 bases and J lost 1, with 19 bases in between. The germline V gene encodes CDR1 SEHNR and CDR2 FQNEAQ (reference sequence). The CDR3 DNA reads TGTGCCAGCAGCTCCAGACAGTTTCTACAGCGGAACACTGAAGCTTTCTTT. Translated, it gives CASSSRQFLQRNTEAFF.

The table lists this clone with a count of one. The chain couples TRBV27 to TRBJ2-1; the match to TRBD2 covers 12 bases. With V trimmed by 5 bases and J by 6 bases, 11 bases remained unmatched. Germline CDR1 and CDR2: MNHEY and SMNVEV (reference sequence). This CDR3 contains 17 residues. CDR3 loop: CASSPYLAGGRGNEQFF. For the CDR3, the DNA is TGTGCCAGCAGTCCCTACCTAGCGGGGGGGCGGGGCAATGAGCAGTTCTTC.

The chain couples TRBV6-6 to TRBJ2-4; 7 nucleotides line up with TRBD2. Germline V gives CDR1 MNHNY, CDR2 SVGAGI (reference sequence). Trimming cost V 2 bases and J 8 bases; bases outside gene matches: 6. This CDR3 is built from 14 residues. CDR3 in DNA: TGTGCCAGCAGTTACGGCGGGAGAGGGGACATTCAGTACTTC. Its protein is CASSYGGRGDIQYF.

The chain uses TRBV4-2 and TRBJ2-1; either TRBD1 or TRBD2 may fit D (5 bases each). Trimming removed 0 bases at V and 12 bases at J, with 12 bases between. Germline V gives CDR1 LGHNA, CDR2 YNFKEQ. This CDR3 region has 13 residues. The DNA of the CDR3 is TGTGCCAGCAGCCAAGACGAGGGTAGGGGGCAGTTCTTC. Its protein is CASSQDEGRGQFF.